The entry that follows covers one TCR beta chain sequence. Researchers took RNA transcripts and amplified the TCR beta CDR3 regions from them. Using the HTBI primer set, a first-round RT-PCR was run on the TCR CDR3. TCRdb reanalysed the multiplex PCR reads using MiXCR and keeps one entry per CDR3 protein. Here the sample spans about 400,000 distinct CDR3 sequences, 13% being singletons. The CDR3 runs 14 residues. Germline CDR1 is MNHEY and CDR2 is SVGEGT. V dropped 6 bases and J dropped 2; count of bases not matched to a gene: 4. This specimen belongs to a study of T cells in Graves' hyperthyroidism and ophthalmopathy.

This TCR was sampled from a woman aged 18 to 35 with Graves' hyperthyroidism. The chain combines TRBV6-2 or TRBV6-3 with TRBJ2-7, with 10 bases identical to TRBD1. The sequenced sample was blood. The CDR3 nucleotides read TGTGCCAGCAGATCGGGACAGGGGACCTACGAGCAGTACTTC. Its translation is CASRSGQGTYEQYF.